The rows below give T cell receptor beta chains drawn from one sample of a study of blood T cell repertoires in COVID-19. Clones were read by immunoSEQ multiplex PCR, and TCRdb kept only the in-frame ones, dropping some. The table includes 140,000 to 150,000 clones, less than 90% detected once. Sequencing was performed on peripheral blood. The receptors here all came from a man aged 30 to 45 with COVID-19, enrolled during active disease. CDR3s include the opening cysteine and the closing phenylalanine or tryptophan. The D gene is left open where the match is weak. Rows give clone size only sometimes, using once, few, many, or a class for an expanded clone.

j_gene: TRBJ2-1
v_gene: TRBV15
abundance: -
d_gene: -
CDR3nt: TGTGCCACCAGCAGTCCCCCAGGCAATGAGCAGTTCTTC
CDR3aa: CATSSPPGNEQFF

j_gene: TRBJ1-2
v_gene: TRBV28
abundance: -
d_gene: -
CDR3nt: TGTGCCAGCAGTACAGGGTATGGCTACACCTTC
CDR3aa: CASSTGYGYTF

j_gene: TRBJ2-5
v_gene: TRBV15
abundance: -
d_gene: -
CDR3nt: TGTGCCACCAGCCTATTACTAGACCCTACCGAGACCCAGTACTTC
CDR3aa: CATSLLLDPTETQYF

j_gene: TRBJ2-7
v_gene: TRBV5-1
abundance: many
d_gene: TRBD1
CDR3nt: TGCGCCAGCAGCTTCAGGGGGCTCGAGCAGTACTTC
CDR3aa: CASSFRGLEQYF

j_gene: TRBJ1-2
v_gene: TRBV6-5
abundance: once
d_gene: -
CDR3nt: TGTGCCAGCAGTATAGGGGGAGGGGATGTGGGCTACACCTTC
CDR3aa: CASSIGGGDVGYTF

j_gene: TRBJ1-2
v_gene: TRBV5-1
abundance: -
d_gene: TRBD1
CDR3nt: TGCGCCAGCAGCTTGGCCCAGACAGGGGCGGGGGGCTACACCTTC
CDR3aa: CASSLAQTGAGGYTF

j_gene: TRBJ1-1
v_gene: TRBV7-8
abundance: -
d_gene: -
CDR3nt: TGTGCCAGCAGCTTAGCCCTGGTACAGGGTTATGAGGACACTGAAGCTTTCTTT
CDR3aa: CASSLALVQGYEDTEAFF

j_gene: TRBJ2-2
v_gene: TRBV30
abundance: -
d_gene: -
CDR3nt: TGTGCCTGGAGTGTAGTAGGGGCCTGGAACACCGGGGAGCTGTTTTTT
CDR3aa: CAWSVVGAWNTGELFF

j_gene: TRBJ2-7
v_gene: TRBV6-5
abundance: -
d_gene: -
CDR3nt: TGTGCCAGCAGTCGAGACTACGAGCAGTACTTC
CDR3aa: CASSRDYEQYF

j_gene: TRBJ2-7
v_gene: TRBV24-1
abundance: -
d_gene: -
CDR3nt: TGTGCCACCAGTGATGGGGGGATCTACGAGCAGTACTTC
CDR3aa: CATSDGGIYEQYF